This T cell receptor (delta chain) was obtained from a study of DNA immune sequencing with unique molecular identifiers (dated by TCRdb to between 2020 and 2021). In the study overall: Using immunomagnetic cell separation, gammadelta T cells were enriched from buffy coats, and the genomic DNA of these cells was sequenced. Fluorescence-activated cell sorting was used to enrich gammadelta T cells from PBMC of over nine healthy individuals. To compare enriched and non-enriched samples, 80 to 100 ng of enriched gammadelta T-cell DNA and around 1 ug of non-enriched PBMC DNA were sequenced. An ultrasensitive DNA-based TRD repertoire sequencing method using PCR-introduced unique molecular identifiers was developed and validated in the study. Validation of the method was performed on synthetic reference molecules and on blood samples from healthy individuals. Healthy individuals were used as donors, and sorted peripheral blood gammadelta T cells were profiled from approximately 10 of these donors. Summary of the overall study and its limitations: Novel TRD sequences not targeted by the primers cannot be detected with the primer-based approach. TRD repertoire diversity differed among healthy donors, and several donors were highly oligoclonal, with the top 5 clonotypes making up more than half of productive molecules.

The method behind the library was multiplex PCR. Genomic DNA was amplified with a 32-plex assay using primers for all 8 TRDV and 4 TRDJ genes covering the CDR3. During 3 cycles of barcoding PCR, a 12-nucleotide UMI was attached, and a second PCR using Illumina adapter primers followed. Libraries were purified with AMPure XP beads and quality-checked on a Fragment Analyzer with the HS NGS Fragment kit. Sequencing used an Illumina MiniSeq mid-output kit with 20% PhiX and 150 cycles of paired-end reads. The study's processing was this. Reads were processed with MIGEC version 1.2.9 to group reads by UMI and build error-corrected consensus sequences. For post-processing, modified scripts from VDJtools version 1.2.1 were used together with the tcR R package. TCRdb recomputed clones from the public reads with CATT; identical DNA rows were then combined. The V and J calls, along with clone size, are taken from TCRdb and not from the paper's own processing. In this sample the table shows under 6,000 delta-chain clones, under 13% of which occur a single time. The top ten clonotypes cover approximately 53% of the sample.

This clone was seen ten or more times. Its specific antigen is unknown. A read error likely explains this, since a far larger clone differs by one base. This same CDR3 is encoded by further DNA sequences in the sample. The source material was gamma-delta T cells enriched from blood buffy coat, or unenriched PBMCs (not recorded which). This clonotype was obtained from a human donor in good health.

The CDR3 reads as follows: CACAQLGDRDDKLIF. The DNA sequence is as follows: TGTGCCTGTGCTCAACTGGGGGATAGGGACGATAAACTCATCTTT. The chain employs TRDV2 and TRDJ1; the central 11 bases match TRDD3. Trimming takes 5 bases off V and 4 bases off J; junction bases not matched to a gene: 8. CDR1 GEAIGNYY and CDR2 EKD are derived from the germline V gene. Measured from the cysteine to the phenylalanine, the CDR3 is 15 residues long. The DNA shown is the 45-base CDR3, in frame from base 1.